These T cell receptor beta chains were read from a single sample in a study of control samples from healthy donors and cancer patients. This table comes from immunoSEQ multiplex PCR, and its TCRdb copy is limited to in-frame clones, with some not included. The sample carries 85,000 to 90,000 clones, roughly nine tenths recorded once. Sequencing was carried out using blood. The receptors derive from a man aged 25-40 years in good health. Each CDR3 is given with its conserved first and last residue. The order of the fields is CDR3 DNA, CDR3 protein, J gene, D gene, clone size, V gene. D genes are given only for firm matches. Rows give clone size only sometimes, using once, few, many, or a class for an expanded clone.

TGTGCCTGGAGGGAGTACGAGCAGTACTTC | CAWREYEQYF | TRBJ2-7 | - | - | TRBV30
TGTGCCACAGCCTTGGACAGGGATAATGGCTACACCTTC | CATALDRDNGYTF | TRBJ1-2 | TRBD1 | - | TRBV2
TGCAGTGCCCCGACAGGGGCCGAGCAGTACTTC | CSAPTGAEQYF | TRBJ2-7 | TRBD1 | - | TRBV20-1
TGTGCCAGCAGCTCCGGGGGACTAGTCAAAGAGACCCAGTACTTC | CASSSGGLVKETQYF | TRBJ2-5 | TRBD2 | - | TRBV7-9
TGTGCCAGCAGCGCTACTAGCGGGGGGGCCAGTGGGGAGCTGTTTTTT | CASSATSGGASGELFF | TRBJ2-2 | TRBD2 | - | TRBV7-6
TGTGCCAGCAGTCAGGGGAGGGCAGATACGCAGTATTTT | CASSQGRADTQYF | TRBJ2-3 | - | - | TRBV6-5
TGCAGCGTGGCCCACGCAGGGACCGGGGAGCTGTTTTTT | CSVAHAGTGELFF | TRBJ2-2 | - | once | TRBV29-1
TGTGCCAGCAGCCATTTGTCCAGGCTCGGGGAGCTGTTTTTT | CASSHLSRLGELFF | TRBJ2-2 | - | - | TRBV3-1/TRBV3-2
TGTGCCAGCAGAAGTGGAGGGACTAACACCGGGGAGCTGTTTTTT | CASRSGGTNTGELFF | TRBJ2-2 | - | - | TRBV5-4
TGCGCCAGCAGCTTGACCGGGCCTCCCTACGAGCAGTACTTC | CASSLTGPPYEQYF | TRBJ2-7 | - | few | TRBV5-1
TGTGCCAGCAGTTTACAGGGGACCTCTAACTATGGCTACACCTTC | CASSLQGTSNYGYTF | TRBJ1-2 | TRBD1 | - | TRBV6-5
TGCGCCAGCAGCTTGGCTTTGACGGGACATCAGCCCCAGCATTTT | CASSLALTGHQPQHF | TRBJ1-5 | - | - | TRBV5-1
TGTGCCAGCACCCAATGGCGGACTAGCGGGGGCGGTGGGGCCAACGTCCTGACTTTC | CASTQWRTSGGGGANVLTF | TRBJ2-6 | TRBD2 | - | TRBV7-9
TGTGCCAGCAGTCCGCCCGGGACAGGGAACGAAAAACTGTTTTTT | CASSPPGTGNEKLFF | TRBJ1-4 | TRBD1 | - | TRBV6-5
TGTGCCAGCAGTGAAGAGGCAGGAACGGTTTCACCCCTCCACTTT | CASSEEAGTVSPLHF | TRBJ1-6 | - | - | TRBV2
TGTGCCAGCAGCGTGAGAACTGTCATGAACACTGAAGCTTTCTTT | CASSVRTVMNTEAFF | TRBJ1-1 | - | - | TRBV5-6
TGTGCCAGCATTACGGGGGGTTCGAACAATGAGCAGTTCTTC | CASITGGSNNEQFF | TRBJ2-1 | TRBD2 | - | TRBV28
TGTGCCAGCAGTCCGACCCCCGGGGGATACGAGCAGTACTTC | CASSPTPGGYEQYF | TRBJ2-7 | - | few | TRBV6-5
TGTGCCAGCAGCTCACTCTCAACGGGACGGAGCTCTGGAAACACCATATATTTT | CASSSLSTGRSSGNTIYF | TRBJ1-3 | - | - | TRBV7-9
TGTGCCAGCAGTTCTGGACCGCCTGCCTATGGCTACACCTTC | CASSSGPPAYGYTF | TRBJ1-2 | - | - | TRBV14
TGTGCCAGCAGCCGAAAGGGTGCACCCGGGGAGCTGTTTTTT | CASSRKGAPGELFF | TRBJ2-2 | - | - | TRBV6-5
TGTGCCAGCAGCTTGGAGATAAACACTGAAGCTTTCTTT | CASSLEINTEAFF | TRBJ1-1 | - | - | TRBV5-4
TGTGCCAGCAGCCCGGACAGGGAGAACACTGAAGCTTTCTTT | CASSPDRENTEAFF | TRBJ1-1 | TRBD1 | once | TRBV7-2
TGCGCCAGCAGCCAAGACAGAAATAGCAATCAGCCCCAGCATTTT | CASSQDRNSNQPQHF | TRBJ1-5 | - | few | TRBV4-1
TGTGCCACCGGGACACCTCCATTATACGAGCAGTACTTC | CATGTPPLYEQYF | TRBJ2-7 | - | - | TRBV10-3
TGCGCCAGCAGCCGACAACGGACAGGAAGACAGCCCCAGCATTTT | CASSRQRTGRQPQHF | TRBJ1-5 | TRBD1 | - | TRBV4-1
TGTGCCAGCAGCACCGATAATGGCGAGCAGTACTTC | CASSTDNGEQYF | TRBJ2-7 | - | - | TRBV5-4
TGTGCCAGCAGCGTAGTAGAGGGGGGCGAAGCTTTCTTT | CASSVVEGGEAFF | TRBJ1-1 | - | - | TRBV9
TGTGCCTGGGCCAGGGGCACAGATACGCAGTATTTT | CAWARGTDTQYF | TRBJ2-3 | - | - | TRBV30
TGTGCCACCGCCGGGACAGCCTACAATGAGCAGTTCTTC | CATAGTAYNEQFF | TRBJ2-1 | TRBD1 | - | TRBV24-1
TGTGCCAGCAGCTTAGACAGTCATGGCTACACCTTC | CASSLDSHGYTF | TRBJ1-2 | - | - | TRBV7-9
TGTGCCAGCAGCTTTGGACAGGGGGAAAAGACCCAGTACTTC | CASSFGQGEKTQYF | TRBJ2-5 | TRBD1 | - | TRBV7-2
TGTGCCAGCAGTACTCGACTTACAGATACGCAGTATTTT | CASSTRLTDTQYF | TRBJ2-3 | - | - | TRBV6-5
TGTGCCAGCAGTCGTTTCCCGGGACAGGGAAAGACCGGGGAGCTGTTTTTT | CASSRFPGQGKTGELFF | TRBJ2-2 | TRBD1 | - | TRBV6-6
TGTGCCAGCAGCCCCCTGGCCCTTGGCTACACCTTC | CASSPLALGYTF | TRBJ1-2 | - | - | TRBV7-9
TGCGCCAGCAGGACAGGGAGGGACACTGAAGCTTTCTTT | CASRTGRDTEAFF | TRBJ1-1 | TRBD1 | - | TRBV10-1
TGTGCCAGCAGCCAGGGGTTGGCAGATACGCAGTATTTT | CASSQGLADTQYF | TRBJ2-3 | - | - | TRBV4-2
TGTGCCAGCCACAAAGTAGGGGGGGCAGGTGGGGCCAACGTCCTGACTTTC | CASHKVGGAGGANVLTF | TRBJ2-6 | - | once | TRBV27
TGTGCCAGCAGTTTCGGGACAGGGAAAGAGCAGTACTTC | CASSFGTGKEQYF | TRBJ2-7 | TRBD1 | - | TRBV6-6
TGCGCCAGCAGCTTGGGTGACGGGGGGGCCTATGGCTACACCTTC | CASSLGDGGAYGYTF | TRBJ1-2 | - | - | TRBV5-1
TGCAGCGTTTCGAGTGGGACAGGCGGGATCCATTCACCCCTCCACTTT | CSVSSGTGGIHSPLHF | TRBJ1-6 | TRBD1 | - | TRBV29-1
TGTGCCAGTAGTACCCTGACAGTATCCACAGATACGCAGTATTTT | CASSTLTVSTDTQYF | TRBJ2-3 | - | once | TRBV19
TGCAGCGGAAGCAACACTGAAGCTTTCTTT | CSGSNTEAFF | TRBJ1-1 | - | - | TRBV29-1